These 3 T cell receptor beta chains originate from one sample sequenced in a study of OX40 agonist ivuxolimab in advanced cancers. The data were produced by immunoSEQ multiplex PCR, yet TCRdb's version contains in-frame clones alone and is incomplete. The sample contains tens of thousands of clones, over 80% of which appear only once. The material sequenced was CD4+ or CD8+ T cells sorted from blood, taken in a trial of the OX40 agonist ivuxolimab. The origin of the receptors is an adult with an advanced solid tumor such as melanoma, head and neck, liver or kidney cancer.

The CDR3 spells CASSPPGIPHGYTF. The CDR3 DNA is TGTGCCAGCTCACCACCGGGGATCCCTCATGGCTACACCTTC. The J gene is TRBJ1-2, the V gene TRBV18; D is unclear. There are 14 residues in the CDR3. The ends were cut back, 0 bases at V and 6 bases at J, with 11 bases in the middle. In germline, CDR1 is KGHSH, CDR2 LQKENI.

The count of this clone is one. V usage is TRBV29-1 and J usage is TRBJ2-3; the match to TRBD2 covers 13 bases. This CDR3 has 16 amino acids. Per germline, CDR1 SQVTM and CDR2 ANQGSEA. V shed 1 base, J shed 5 bases, and the junction held 6 bases outside the gene matches. CDR3 DNA sequence: TGCAGCGTTGAAGGCCGGACTAGCGGGAGAGGAGATACGCAGTATTTT. Translation: CSVEGRTSGRGDTQYF.

The gene calls are TRBV7-2 and TRBJ2-3; D gene ambiguous. The CDR3 is made up of 14 amino acids. The germline V gene has CDR1 SGHTA and CDR2 FQGNSA. V was shortened by 2 bases and J by 6 bases, with 12 bases between the two germline ends. The CDR3 sequence: CASSLQSGPDTQYF. CDR3 bases: TGTGCCAGCAGCTTACAATCGGGCCCCGATACGCAGTATTTT.